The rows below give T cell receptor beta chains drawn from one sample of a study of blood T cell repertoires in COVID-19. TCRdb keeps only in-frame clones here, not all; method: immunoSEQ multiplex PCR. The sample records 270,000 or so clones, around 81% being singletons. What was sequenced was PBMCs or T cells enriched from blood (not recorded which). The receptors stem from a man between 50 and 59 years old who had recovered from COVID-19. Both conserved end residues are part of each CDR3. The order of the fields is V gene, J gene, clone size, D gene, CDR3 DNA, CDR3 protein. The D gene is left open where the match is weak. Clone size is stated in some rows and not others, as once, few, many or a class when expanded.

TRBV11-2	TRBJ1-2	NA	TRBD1	TGTGCCAGCAGCCCTCGACAGGGACCTAGCTATCGCTACACCTTC	CASSPRQGPSYRYTF
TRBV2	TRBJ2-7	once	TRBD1	TGTGCCGGAACCGGGACAGGGCTTTACGAGCAGTACTTC	CAGTGTGLYEQYF
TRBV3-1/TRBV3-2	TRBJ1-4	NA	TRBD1	TGTGCCAGCAGCCAAGGGACAGGGGAAAATGAAAAACTGTTTTTT	CASSQGTGENEKLFF
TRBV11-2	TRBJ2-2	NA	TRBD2	TGTGCCAGCAGCTTAGGCGGAGGGGCGGGAGCCGGGGAGCTGTTTTTT	CASSLGGGAGAGELFF
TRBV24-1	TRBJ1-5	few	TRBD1	TGTGCCACCAATGACAGGGAGGCCCAGCCCCAGCATTTT	CATNDREAQPQHF
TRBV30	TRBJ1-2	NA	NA	TGTGCCTGGAGTGTTACCTCGGGGGGCTACACCTTC	CAWSVTSGGYTF
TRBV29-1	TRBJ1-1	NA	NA	TGCAGCGTTGACCTTGAAGCTTTCTTT	CSVDLEAFF
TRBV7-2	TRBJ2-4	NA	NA	TGTGCCAGCAGCTTAGAGGAGCTAGCCAAAAACATTCAGTACTTC	CASSLEELAKNIQYF
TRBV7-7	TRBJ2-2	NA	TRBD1	TGTGCTAGCAGCCCTGGGACAGGGGGAAACACCGGGGAGCTGTTTTTT	CASSPGTGGNTGELFF
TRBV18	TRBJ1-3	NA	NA	TGTGCCAGCTCACCACTCGATATCCCAGGGCCCCTCTCTGGAAACACCATATATTTT	CASSPLDIPGPLSGNTIYF
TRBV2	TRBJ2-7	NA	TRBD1	TGTGCCAACGGGGGACAGGGACACGAGCAGTACTTC	CANGGQGHEQYF
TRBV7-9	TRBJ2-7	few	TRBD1	TGTGCCAGCAGCCGGGGCGGACAGGACACGGAGCAGTACTTC	CASSRGGQDTEQYF
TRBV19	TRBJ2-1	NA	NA	TGTGCCAGTAGTATAGAGGCCGGGTACTACAATGAGCAGTTCTTC	CASSIEAGYYNEQFF
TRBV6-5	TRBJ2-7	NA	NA	TGTGCCAGCAGTTACGGGACTTCGAACGGAGCCGAGCAGTACTTC	CASSYGTSNGAEQYF
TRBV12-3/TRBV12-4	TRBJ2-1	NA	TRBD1	TGTGCCAGCAGTTTGGCAGGGGGCTATGAGCAGTTCTTC	CASSLAGGYEQFF
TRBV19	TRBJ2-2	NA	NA	TGTGCCAGTAGTATCCCCTGGGCAGCGAACACCGGGGAGCTGTTTTTT	CASSIPWAANTGELFF
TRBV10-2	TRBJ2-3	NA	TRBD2	TGCGCCAGCAGGGTCGGGGGGGGAGATACGCAGTATTTT	CASRVGGGDTQYF
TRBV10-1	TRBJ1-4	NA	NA	TGCGCCAGCAGTGTTGGGGCTGGAGAAAAACTGTTTTTT	CASSVGAGEKLFF
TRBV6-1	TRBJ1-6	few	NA	TGTGCCAGCAGTGAATCGGGGGACCTATCCCCCCTCCACTTT	CASSESGDLSPLHF
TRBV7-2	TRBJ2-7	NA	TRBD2	TGTGCCAGCAGCACCCAGAAGGGACTAGCGGGCTACGAGCAGTACTTC	CASSTQKGLAGYEQYF
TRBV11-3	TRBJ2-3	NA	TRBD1	TGTGCCAGCAGCTCCGGGACAGGGGTCACAGATACGCAGTATTTT	CASSSGTGVTDTQYF
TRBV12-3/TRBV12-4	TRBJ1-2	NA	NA	TGTGCCAGCAGTTTTGGGGGGAGTGGCTACACCTTC	CASSFGGSGYTF
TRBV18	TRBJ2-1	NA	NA	TGTGCCAGCTCACCAGTAGTCGACGGGACACCAACCTACAATGAGCAGTTCTTC	CASSPVVDGTPTYNEQFF
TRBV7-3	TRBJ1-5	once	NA	TGTGCCAGCAGCTTAACGGGGGGAGCTCAGCCCCAGCATTTT	CASSLTGGAQPQHF
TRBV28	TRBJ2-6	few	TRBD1	TGTGCCAGCAGGAACATACGACGGACAGGGGGGTACTCTGGGGCCAACGTCCTGACTTTC	CASRNIRRTGGYSGANVLTF
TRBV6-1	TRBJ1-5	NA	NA	TGTGCCAGCAGTGAAACCCAGGGGTTCAATCAGCCCCAGCATTTT	CASSETQGFNQPQHF
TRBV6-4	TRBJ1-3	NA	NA	TGTGCCAGCAAGCGCCGGCCATCTATCGCTGGAAACACCATATATTTT	CASKRRPSIAGNTIYF
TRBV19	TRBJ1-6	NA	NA	TGTGCCAGCAGCCCGGACAGTTGGAATTCACCCCTCCACTTT	CASSPDSWNSPLHF
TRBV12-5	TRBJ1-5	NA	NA	TGTGCTAGTGCTTCCGATCAGGGTGAACAGCCCCAGCATTTT	CASASDQGEQPQHF
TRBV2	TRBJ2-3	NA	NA	TGTGCCAGCAGTGACAACACAGATACGCAGTATTTT	CASSDNTDTQYF
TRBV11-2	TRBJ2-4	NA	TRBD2	TGTGCCAGCAGCTTAAGTGGGACTAGCGGGAGCATTCAGTACTTC	CASSLSGTSGSIQYF
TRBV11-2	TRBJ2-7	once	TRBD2	TGTGCCAGCAGCTTAGGCGGGCTAGCGGGAGGAGGGGTCTACGAGCAGTACTTC	CASSLGGLAGGGVYEQYF
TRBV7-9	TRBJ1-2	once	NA	TGTGCCAGCAGACAGAGCAACCAAGCCTATGGCTACACCTTC	CASRQSNQAYGYTF
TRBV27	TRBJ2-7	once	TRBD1	TGTGCCAGCAGTCTCATCCGTGGGACAGGGATTTACGAGCAGTACTTC	CASSLIRGTGIYEQYF